This T cell receptor (beta chain) was observed in a study of blood T cell repertoires in COVID-19. Study-wide background: Donors in the United States, Italy and Spain gave samples during acute or convalescent COVID-19. The analysed material was cDNA or gDNA that came from T cells, B-cell-depleted T cells, or PBMCs.

Per the authors' pipeline: Counts of nucleated cells, estimated from reference gene primer amplification, were obtained. The protocol was immunoSEQ multiplex PCR, while the TCRdb copy is restricted to in-frame clones and leaves out a portion. The V and J calls and clone size come from that table; D and trimming were worked out from the DNA. This sample has roughly 150,000 clones; 80% to 95% occur once, and the top ten carry approximately 2%. It was during active infection that Seattle patients were enrolled and then longitudinally followed. The CDR3 spans 16 residues. From germline, CDR1 is SGHTS and CDR2 YDEGEE. V lost 3 bases, J lost 11 bases, and 24 bases lay in between.

The specimen was peripheral blood. The source is a woman aged 55 to 70 with COVID-19, enrolled during active disease. This chain uses TRBV5-8 with TRBJ1-5, with D maybe TRBD1 (5 bases). The CDR3 coding sequence is TGTGCCAGCAGCTCGGTAATTCAGGTTCCCCTCAGGGCCCAGCATTTT. Protein product: CASSSVIQVPLRAQHF.